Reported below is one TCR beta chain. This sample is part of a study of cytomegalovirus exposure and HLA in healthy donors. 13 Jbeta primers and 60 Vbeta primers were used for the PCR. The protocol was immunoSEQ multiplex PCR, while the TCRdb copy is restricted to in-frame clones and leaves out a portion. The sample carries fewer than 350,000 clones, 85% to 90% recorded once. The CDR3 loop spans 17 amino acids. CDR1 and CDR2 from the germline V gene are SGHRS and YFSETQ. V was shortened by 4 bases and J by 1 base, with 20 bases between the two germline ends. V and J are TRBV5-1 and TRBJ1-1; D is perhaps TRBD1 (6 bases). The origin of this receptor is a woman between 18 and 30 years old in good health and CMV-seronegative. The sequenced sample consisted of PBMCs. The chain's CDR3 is CASSPRTLIGGNTEAFF. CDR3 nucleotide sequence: TGCGCCAGCAGCCCCAGGACCCTTATAGGGGGGAACACTGAAGCTTTCTTT. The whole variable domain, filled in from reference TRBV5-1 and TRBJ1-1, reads KAGVTQTPRYLIKTRGQQVTLSCSPISGHRSVSWYQQTPGQGLQFLFEYFSETQRNKGNFPGRFSGRQFSNSRSEMNVSTLELGDSALYLCASSPRTLIGGNTEAFFGQGTRLTVV.